This T cell receptor beta chain derives from a study of breast tumors, draining lymph nodes, adjacent tissues. This clonotype was counted many times. Each CDR3 protein is one row after TCRdb ran MiXCR on the multiplex PCR reads. Found here are 250,000 or so distinct CDR3 sequences, under 35% of them singletons; the top ten hold more than 0.95%. Trimming cost V 4 bases and J 4 bases; bases outside gene matches: 2. CDR1 and CDR2 (germline): MNHEY, SVGAGI. The CDR3 is made up of 13 amino acids. The lymph nodes were axillary draining lymph nodes from breast cancer patients. Sequences were obtained from axillary lymph node tissue. This receptor was taken from a female donor with breast cancer. Some clones in this sample may be carry-over from other donors' samples. The rearrangement uses TRBV6-5 and TRBJ1-2, with TRBD1 matching over 8 bases. The CDR3 region is CASSWTGSYGYTF. In DNA form, the CDR3 reads TGTGCCAGCAGTTGGACAGGGTCCTATGGCTACACCTTC.